This entry describes one T cell receptor beta chain. Its antigen is not identified. The data originate from a study of cytomegalovirus exposure and HLA in healthy donors. The study, taken as a whole, reports: Association of fewer than 20,000 TCR beta sequences with HLA alleles was found at 0.05 false discovery rate in a later analysis. TCR beta chain V- and J-gene trimming was linked, in a later analysis, to a missense variant in DCLRE1C.

PCR involved 60 Vbeta and 13 Jbeta primers. Assay: immunoSEQ multiplex PCR; the TCRdb copy retains only in-frame clones and omits some. The table records around 140,000 clones, 77% of them present only once. Material: PBMCs. This receptor was taken from a male donor in good health and CMV-seronegative.

CDR3 in amino acids: CASSQGLTDTQYF. The CDR3 nucleotides are TGCGCCAGCAGCCAAGGTCTGACAGATACGCAGTATTTT. The chain links TRBV4-1 to TRBJ2-3, with D hard to call. V was clipped by 1 base and J by 3 bases, with 5 bases between them. There are 13 residues in the CDR3. Looked up from germline, CDR1 is MGHRA and CDR2 is YSYEKL.